A single sample gave rise to the 24 T cell receptor beta chains below, sequenced in a study of blood T cell repertoires in COVID-19. Clones were read by immunoSEQ multiplex PCR, and TCRdb kept only the in-frame ones, dropping some. Counted here are under 550,000 clones, roughly 89% occurring once; the ten biggest clones make up roughly 0.78%. The sample consisted of peripheral blood. These receptor sequences come from a young man with COVID-19, enrolled during active disease.

The chain has TRBV5-1 and TRBJ1-4; D is possibly TRBD1 (5 bases). Per the germline V gene, CDR1 is SGHRS and CDR2 is YFSETQ. Trimming removed 2 bases at V and 6 bases at J, with 11 bases between. This CDR3 spans 14 amino acids. CDR3 region: CASSFDSTDEKLFF. The CDR3 DNA is TGCGCCAGCAGCTTCGACAGTACGGATGAAAAACTGTTTTTT.

The CDR3 sequence: CASSLPRDRGSYEQYF. DNA of the CDR3: TGTGCCAGCAGCTTGCCCCGGGACAGGGGCTCCTACGAGCAGTACTTC. The chain combines TRBV7-8 with TRBJ2-7, with 10 bases lining up with TRBD1. Losses at the gene ends were 3 bases for V and 0 bases for J; bases not matched to a gene: 5. Per the germline V gene, CDR1 is SGHVS and CDR2 is FQNEAQ. The CDR3 has 16 amino acids.

The chain recombines TRBV15 with TRBJ2-7; D call uncertain. The CDR3 covers 15 residues. Trimming cost V 1 base and J 5 bases, with 15 bases left between them. The V gene's germline CDR1 is LNHNV and CDR2 YYDKDF (reference sequence). CDR3 coding DNA: TGTGCCACCAGCAGAGCCCCACAACCCGATAACGAGCAGTACTTC. Residues: CATSRAPQPDNEQYF.

The gene calls are TRBV6-5 and TRBJ2-3; D gene unclear. The CDR3 runs 12 residues. Germline V gene sequence: CDR1 MNHEY, CDR2 SVGAGI. Trimming stripped 8 bases from V and 2 bases from J, with 8 bases between. The CDR3 loop reads CASVSTTDTQYF. The CDR3 DNA follows: TGTGCCAGCGTATCTACCACAGATACGCAGTATTTT.

The chain recombines TRBV18 with TRBJ2-5; the match to TRBD2 covers 14 bases. V gave up 4 bases and J gave up 0 bases; unmatched junction bases: 4. The V gene's germline CDR1 is KGHSH and CDR2 LQKENI. CDR3 size: 17 residues. This CDR3 reads CASSHGTSGRYQETQYF. CDR3 DNA sequence: TGTGCCAGCTCACACGGGACTAGCGGGAGATACCAAGAGACCCAGTACTTC.

This chain joins TRBV2 and TRBJ1-1, with TRBD1 as a possible D gene (5 bases). Between the trimmed V and J ends, which lost 7 bases and 0 bases, there was a span of 12 bases. This CDR3 contains 14 residues. Germline assignment: CDR1 SNHLY and CDR2 FYNNEI. In DNA form, the CDR3 reads TGTGCCAGCACAAGGGGTAGATTGAACACTGAAGCTTTCTTT. It codes for CASTRGRLNTEAFF.

The chain joins TRBV3-1 (or the pseudogene TRBV3-2) to TRBJ2-2, with no clear D. Trimming cost V 0 bases and J 0 bases, with 5 bases left between them. The CDR3 length is 15 residues. The germline V gene encodes CDR1 LGHDT and CDR2 YNNKEL (reference sequence). The CDR3 loop is CASSQDPANTGELFF. The CDR3 DNA follows: TGTGCCAGCAGCCAAGACCCAGCGAACACCGGGGAGCTGTTTTTT.

The sample holds a few counts of this clone. This chain joins TRBV28 and TRBJ2-7; 13 bases fit TRBD2. V trimming: 5 bases; J trimming: 5 bases; junction bases outside the gene matches: 6. This CDR3 has 15 amino acids. Germline lookup yields CDR1 MDHEN and CDR2 SYDVKM. CDR3 DNA sequence: TGTGCCAGCAGTCTAGGACTAGCGGGAGAGGACGAGCAGTACTTC. Its translation is CASSLGLAGEDEQYF.

V usage is TRBV7-3 and J usage is TRBJ2-1; D may be TRBD1 (5 bases). The V end was cut by 3 bases, the J end by 13 bases, with 13 bases between. This CDR3 has 12 residues. The germline V gene has CDR1 SGHTA and CDR2 FQGTGA. Written as DNA, the CDR3 is TGTGCCAGCAGCTTGAATAGGGGCACCCAGTTCTTC. This translates into CASSLNRGTQFF.

The J gene is TRBJ2-5, the V gene TRBV11-2; weak D call: TRBD2 (5 bases). V lost 4 bases and J 0 bases, leaving 12 bases between the germline ends. The CDR3 consists of 15 residues. Germline V gene data show CDR1 as SGHAT and CDR2 as FQNNGV. In DNA, the CDR3 is TGTGCCAGCAGCTACCTACCCGGGAACCAAGAGACCCAGTACTTC. It yields the protein CASSYLPGNQETQYF.

The chain combines TRBV5-8 with TRBJ1-1; no definite D call. Trimming took off 9 bases at V and 4 bases at J, with 13 bases between the two ends. The CDR3 is 12 residues long. The germline CDR1 and CDR2 sequences are SGHTS and YDEGEE. For the CDR3, the DNA is TGTGCCACCTCTCAGAGCGGCACTGAAGCTTTCTTT. Its protein product is CATSQSGTEAFF.

The J gene is TRBJ2-1, the V gene TRBV5-5; 9 positions agree with TRBD1. CDR1 SGHKS and CDR2 YYEKEE come from the germline V gene (reference sequence). Trimming took 3 bases from V and 7 from J; bases not matched to a gene: 2. This CDR3 comprises 13 residues. This chain's CDR3 is CASSWTGVNEQFF. DNA for the CDR3: TGTGCCAGCAGCTGGACAGGGGTAAATGAGCAGTTCTTC.

The CDR3 bases are TGTGCCAGCAGTCGCACAGGGGGGAGCGGGGAGCTGTTTTTT. Translated, it gives CASSRTGGSGELFF. The chain has TRBV6-5 and TRBJ2-2, with 8 bases that match TRBD1. This CDR3 contains 14 residues. V lost 5 bases to trimming and J lost 7 bases; unmatched junction nucleotides: 6. Germline V CDR1 and CDR2: MNHEY, SVGAGI.

CDR3 DNA sequence: TGTGCCAGCAGTAACCTAGCGGGGGGGCAGGAAGATACGCAGTATTTT. Translation gives CASSNLAGGQEDTQYF. The chain joins TRBV25-1 to TRBJ2-3, with 12 bases that match TRBD2. CDR3 length: 16 amino acids. The V gene end was trimmed by 5 bases and the J gene end by 5 bases; junction bases not matched to a gene: 8. The germline CDR1 and CDR2 sequences are MGHDK and SYGVNS.

This chain uses TRBV11-2 with TRBJ2-1; perhaps TRBD2 as D (5 bases). V lost 6 bases to trimming and J lost 7 bases, with 13 bases between them. This CDR3 has 13 residues. Germline V CDR1 and CDR2: SGHAT, FQNNGV. The CDR3 loop is CASRPTSLNEQFF. CDR3 in DNA: TGTGCCAGCAGACCTACTAGTCTGAATGAGCAGTTCTTC.

The V gene is TRBV10-2, the J gene TRBJ2-7; 7 nucleotides agree with TRBD1. This CDR3 has 12 residues. The ends lost 6 bases at V and 6 bases at J; junction bases unmatched: 5. CDR1 is WSHSY and CDR2 is SAAADI in the germline V gene. The CDR3 is CASRVTGLEQYF. DNA for the CDR3: TGCGCCAGCAGAGTGACAGGGCTCGAGCAGTACTTC.

This rearrangement joins TRBV2 to TRBJ2-5; 9 bases are a match to TRBD1. Germline-derived CDR1 and CDR2 are SNHLY and FYNNEI. Trimming removed 5 bases from V and 4 bases from J; junction bases left unmatched: 11. The CDR3 is 16 residues long. The CDR3 sequence is CASSPQGAREGETQYF. In nucleotides, the CDR3 is TGTGCCAGCAGTCCACAGGGGGCGAGAGAGGGAGAGACCCAGTACTTC.

This clone turned up a few times. This CDR3 is also generated by other DNA sequences in the sample. The V gene is TRBV5-1, the J gene TRBJ2-5, with D perhaps matching TRBD1 (7 bases). The CDR3 is 13 amino acids. Deletions cut 4 bases from V and 4 bases from J, with 11 bases between. Germline V gives CDR1 SGHRS, CDR2 YFSETQ. The CDR3 sequence is CASSRQGGETQYF. As DNA, the CDR3 is TGCGCCAGCAGCCGTCAGGGGGGAGAGACCCAGTACTTC.

The chain carries TRBV5-1 and TRBJ2-7; the D is unclear. The length of the CDR3 is 12 residues. Germline-derived CDR1 and CDR2 are SGHRS and YFSETQ. Between the trimmed V and J ends, which lost 2 bases and 6 bases, there was a span of 9 bases. The chain's CDR3 is CASSFTSGEQYF. The CDR3 DNA is TGCGCCAGCAGCTTCACCTCGGGCGAGCAGTACTTC.

J is TRBJ1-6 and V is TRBV3-1 (or the pseudogene TRBV3-2); the D gene is possibly TRBD1 (5 bases). The CDR3 covers 12 residues. Germline lookup yields CDR1 LGHDT and CDR2 YNNKEL (reference sequence). The V and J ends lost 8 bases and 6 bases respectively, with 8 bases between them. DNA of the CDR3: TGTGCCAGCTCCCAGGGTAATTCACCCCTCCACTTT. As protein: CASSQGNSPLHF.

V is TRBV18 and J is TRBJ2-1; 9 nucleotides agree with TRBD2. The length of the CDR3 is 15 residues. Losses at the gene ends were 3 bases for V and 7 bases for J; bases not matched to a gene: 7. The germline gives CDR1 KGHSH, CDR2 LQKENI. In DNA form, the CDR3 reads TGTGCCAGCTCACCTCCCGGGACTAGCATTAATGAGCAGTTCTTC. Its protein product is CASSPPGTSINEQFF.

The chain employs TRBV5-4 and TRBJ2-5, with D unclear. The germline V gene encodes CDR1 SGHNT and CDR2 YYREEE (reference sequence). V lost 4 bases and J 1 base, leaving 11 bases between the germline ends. There are 14 residues in the CDR3. The CDR3 loop reads CASSRSSSQETQYF. The CDR3 nucleotides read TGTGCCAGCAGCCGCAGTAGCAGCCAAGAGACCCAGTACTTC.

The chain couples TRBV7-2 to TRBJ2-7; 11 positions agree with TRBD2. V was clipped by 8 bases and J by 2 bases; unmatched bases: 8. This CDR3 has 15 residues. The V gene's germline CDR1 is SGHTA and CDR2 FQGNSA. The CDR3 DNA follows: TGTGCCAGCCGCGCGAGACTAGCGGGGACCTACGAGCAGTACTTC. Its translation: CASRARLAGTYEQYF.

In the case of this clone: A junction end diverges from the germline sequence, so it may reflect a read error. J is TRBJ2-2 and V is TRBV7-7; TRBD1 aligns across 7 bases. This CDR3 comprises 15 residues. Per the germline V gene, CDR1 is SSHAT and CDR2 is FNYEAQ (reference sequence). CDR3: CASSTGTAGTGELFF. The CDR3 DNA reads TGTGCTAGCAGCACCGGGACAGCCGGCACCGGGGAGCTGTTTTTT.